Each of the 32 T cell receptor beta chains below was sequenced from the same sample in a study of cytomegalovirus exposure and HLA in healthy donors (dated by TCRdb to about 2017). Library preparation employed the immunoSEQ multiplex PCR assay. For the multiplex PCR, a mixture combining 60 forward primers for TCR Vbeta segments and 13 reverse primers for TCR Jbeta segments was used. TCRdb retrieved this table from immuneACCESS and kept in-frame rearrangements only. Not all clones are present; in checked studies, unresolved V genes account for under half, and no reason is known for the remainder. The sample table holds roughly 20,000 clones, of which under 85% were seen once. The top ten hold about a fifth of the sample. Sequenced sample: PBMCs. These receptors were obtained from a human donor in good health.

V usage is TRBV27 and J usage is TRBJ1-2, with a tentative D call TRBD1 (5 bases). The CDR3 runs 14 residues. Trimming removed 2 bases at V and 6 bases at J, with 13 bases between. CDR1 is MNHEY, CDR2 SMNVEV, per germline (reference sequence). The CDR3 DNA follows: TGTGCCAGCAGTTTACACCGGGGGGGGAATGGCTACACCTTC. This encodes CASSLHRGGNGYTF.

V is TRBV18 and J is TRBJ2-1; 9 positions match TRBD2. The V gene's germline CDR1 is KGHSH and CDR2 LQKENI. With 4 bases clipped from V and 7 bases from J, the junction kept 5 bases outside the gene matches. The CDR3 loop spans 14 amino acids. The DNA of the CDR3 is TGTGCCAGCTCACGGGCGGGAGGGCAGAATGAGCAGTTCTTC. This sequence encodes CASSRAGGQNEQFF.

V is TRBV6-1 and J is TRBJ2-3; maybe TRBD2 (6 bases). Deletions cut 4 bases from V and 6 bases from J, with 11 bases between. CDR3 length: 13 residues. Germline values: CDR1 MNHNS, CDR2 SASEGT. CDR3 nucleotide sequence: TGTGCCAGCAGTGTTTCGGGGGAGGATACGCAGTATTTT. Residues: CASSVSGEDTQYF.

Here the CDR3 reads CASSPGSVGETQYF. As DNA, the CDR3 is TGTGCCAGCAGCCCCGGTTCGGTCGGTGAGACCCAGTACTTC. The V gene is TRBV5-6, the J gene TRBJ2-5, with D unclear. The ends were cut back, 4 bases at V and 5 bases at J, with 15 bases in the middle. CDR3 size: 14 residues. Germline loops: CDR1 SGHDT, CDR2 YYEEEE.

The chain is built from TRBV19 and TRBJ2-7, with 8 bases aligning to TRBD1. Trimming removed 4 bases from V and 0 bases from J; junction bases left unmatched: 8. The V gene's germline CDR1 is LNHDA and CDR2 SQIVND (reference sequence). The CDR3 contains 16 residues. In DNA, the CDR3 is TGTGCCAGTAGTAGGTCGCGACAGGGGAACTCCTACGAGCAGTACTTC. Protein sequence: CASSRSRQGNSYEQYF.

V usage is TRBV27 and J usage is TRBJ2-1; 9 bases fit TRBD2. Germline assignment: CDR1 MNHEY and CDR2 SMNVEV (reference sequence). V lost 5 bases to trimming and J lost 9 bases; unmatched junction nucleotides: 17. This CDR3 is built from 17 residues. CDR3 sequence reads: CASSPVRLAGGFFEQFF. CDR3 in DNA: TGTGCCAGCAGTCCGGTTAGGTTGGCGGGAGGGTTTTTTGAGCAGTTCTTC.

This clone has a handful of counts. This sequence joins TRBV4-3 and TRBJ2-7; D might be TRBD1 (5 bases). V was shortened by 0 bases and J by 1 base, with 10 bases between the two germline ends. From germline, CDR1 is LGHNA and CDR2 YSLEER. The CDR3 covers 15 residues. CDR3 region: CASSQDWGRSYEQYF. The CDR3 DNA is TGCGCCAGCAGCCAAGATTGGGGCCGGTCCTACGAGCAGTACTTC.

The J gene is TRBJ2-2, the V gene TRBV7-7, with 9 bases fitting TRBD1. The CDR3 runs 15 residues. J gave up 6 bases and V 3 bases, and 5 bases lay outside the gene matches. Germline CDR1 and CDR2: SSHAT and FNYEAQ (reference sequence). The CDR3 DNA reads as TGTGCCAGCAGCTTGACAGGGGGTCTGTCCGGGGAGCTGTTTTTT. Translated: CASSLTGGLSGELFF.

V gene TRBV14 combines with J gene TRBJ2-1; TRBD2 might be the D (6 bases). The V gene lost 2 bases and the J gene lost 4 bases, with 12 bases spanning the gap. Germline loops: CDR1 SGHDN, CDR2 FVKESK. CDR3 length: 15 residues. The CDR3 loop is CASSQTSPLYNEQFF. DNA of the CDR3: TGTGCCAGCAGCCAAACTAGCCCCCTTTACAATGAGCAGTTCTTC.

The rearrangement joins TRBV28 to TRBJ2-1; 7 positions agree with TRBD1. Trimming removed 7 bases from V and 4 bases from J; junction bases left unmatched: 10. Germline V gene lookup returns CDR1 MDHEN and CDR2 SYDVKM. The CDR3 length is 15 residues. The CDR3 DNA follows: TGTGCCAGCACAACGCAGGGGGAACAATACAATGAGCAGTTCTTC. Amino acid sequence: CASTTQGEQYNEQFF.

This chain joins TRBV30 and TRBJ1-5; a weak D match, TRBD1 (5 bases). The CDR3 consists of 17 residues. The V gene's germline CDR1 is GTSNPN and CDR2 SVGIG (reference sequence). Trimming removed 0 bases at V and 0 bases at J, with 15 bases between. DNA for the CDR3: TGTGCCTGGAGTGTATCCAGGACATCCGATAGCAATCAGCCCCAGCATTTT. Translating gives CAWSVSRTSDSNQPQHF.

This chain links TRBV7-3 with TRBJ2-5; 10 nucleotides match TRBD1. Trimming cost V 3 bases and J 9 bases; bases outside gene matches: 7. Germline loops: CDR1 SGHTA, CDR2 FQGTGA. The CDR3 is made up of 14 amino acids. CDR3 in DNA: TGTGCCAGCAGCTTGTGGGGACAGGGGACGGCCCAGTACTTC. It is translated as CASSLWGQGTAQYF.

This CDR3 is CSAEDGYEQYF. The CDR3, as DNA: TGCAGTGCGGAGGACGGCTACGAGCAGTACTTC. The rearrangement joins TRBV20-1 to TRBJ2-7, with a possible D match to TRBD2 (5 bases). Germline CDR1 reads DFQATT; CDR2 reads SNEGSKA (reference sequence). This CDR3 is built from 11 residues. Trimming left V 6 bases short and J 3 bases short, with 9 bases between.

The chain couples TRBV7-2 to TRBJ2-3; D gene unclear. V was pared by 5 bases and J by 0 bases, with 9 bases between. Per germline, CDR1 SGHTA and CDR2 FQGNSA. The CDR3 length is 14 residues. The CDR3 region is CASSPRRSTDTQYF. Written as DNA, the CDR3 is TGTGCCAGCAGCCCCCGCAGGAGCACAGATACGCAGTATTTT.

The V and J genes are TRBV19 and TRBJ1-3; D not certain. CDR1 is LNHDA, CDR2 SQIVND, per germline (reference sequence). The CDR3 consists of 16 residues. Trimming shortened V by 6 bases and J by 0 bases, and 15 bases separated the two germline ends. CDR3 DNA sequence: TGTGCCAGTAGCCTCAGGTTTGGGCCCTCTGGAAACACCATATATTTT. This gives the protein CASSLRFGPSGNTIYF.

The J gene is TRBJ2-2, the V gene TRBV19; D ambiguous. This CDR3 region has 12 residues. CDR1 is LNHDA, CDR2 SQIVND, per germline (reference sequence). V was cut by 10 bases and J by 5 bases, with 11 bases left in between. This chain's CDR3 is CATLGLTGELFF. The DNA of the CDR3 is TGTGCCACTCTAGGTTTGACCGGGGAGCTGTTTTTT.

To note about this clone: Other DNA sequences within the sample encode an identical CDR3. DNA of the CDR3: TGTGCCAGCAGCCCTAGAGGGACTAGTCGCGCAGATACGCAGTATTTT. It encodes CASSPRGTSRADTQYF. The chain links TRBV5-4 to TRBJ2-3, with 8 bases identical to TRBD2. This CDR3 comprises 16 residues. With V trimmed by 4 bases and J by 4 bases, 11 bases remained unmatched. Germline CDR1 SGHNT, CDR2 YYREEE (reference sequence). Combining the CDR3 with reference TRBV5-4 and TRBJ2-3 gives the whole variable domain ETGVTQSPTHLIKTRGQQVTLRCSSQSGHNTVSWYQQALGQGPQFIFQYYREEENGRGNFPPRFSGLQFPNYSSELNVNALELDDSALYLCASSPRGTSRADTQYFGPGTRLTVL.

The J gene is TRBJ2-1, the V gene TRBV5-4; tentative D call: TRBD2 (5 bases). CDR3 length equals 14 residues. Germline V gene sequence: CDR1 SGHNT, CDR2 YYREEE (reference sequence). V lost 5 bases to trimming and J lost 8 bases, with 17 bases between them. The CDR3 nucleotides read TGTGCCAGCAGGAATGGGGTTAGCGTGGATGAGCAGTTCTTC. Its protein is CASRNGVSVDEQFF.

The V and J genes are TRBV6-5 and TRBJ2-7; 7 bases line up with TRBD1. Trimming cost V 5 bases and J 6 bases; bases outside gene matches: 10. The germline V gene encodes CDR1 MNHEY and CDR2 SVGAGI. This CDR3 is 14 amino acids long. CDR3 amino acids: CASSGYRGSGEQYF. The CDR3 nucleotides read TGTGCCAGCAGTGGCTACAGGGGATCAGGCGAGCAGTACTTC.

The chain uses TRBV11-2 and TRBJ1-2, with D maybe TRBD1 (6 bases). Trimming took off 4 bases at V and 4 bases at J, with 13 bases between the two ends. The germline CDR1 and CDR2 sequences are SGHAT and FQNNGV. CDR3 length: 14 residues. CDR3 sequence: CASSSSDRTYGYTF. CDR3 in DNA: TGTGCCAGCAGCTCGTCGGACAGAACCTATGGCTACACCTTC.

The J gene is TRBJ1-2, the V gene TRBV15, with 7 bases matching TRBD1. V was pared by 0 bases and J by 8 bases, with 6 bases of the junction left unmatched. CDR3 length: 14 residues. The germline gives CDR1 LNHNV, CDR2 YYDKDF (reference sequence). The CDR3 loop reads CATSRDYRGEGYTF. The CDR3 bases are TGTGCCACCAGCAGAGACTACAGGGGTGAAGGCTACACCTTC. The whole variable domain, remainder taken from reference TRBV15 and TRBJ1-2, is DAMVIQNPRYQVTQFGKPVTLSCSQTLNHNVMYWYQQKSSQAPKLLFHYYDKDFNNEADTPDNFQSRRPNTSFCFLDIRSPGLGDTAMYLCATSRDYRGEGYTFGSGTRLTVV.

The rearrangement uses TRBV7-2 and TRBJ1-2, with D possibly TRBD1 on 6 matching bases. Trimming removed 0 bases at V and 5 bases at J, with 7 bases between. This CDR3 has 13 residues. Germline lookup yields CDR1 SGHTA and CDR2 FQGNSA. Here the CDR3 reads CASSLADRYGYTF. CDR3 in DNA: TGTGCCAGCAGCTTAGCGGACAGATATGGCTACACCTTC.

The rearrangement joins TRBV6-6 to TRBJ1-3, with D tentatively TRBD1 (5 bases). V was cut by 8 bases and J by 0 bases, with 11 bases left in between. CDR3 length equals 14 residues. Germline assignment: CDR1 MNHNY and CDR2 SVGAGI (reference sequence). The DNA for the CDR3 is TGTGCCAGCTGGGGCAGGAACTCTGGAAACACCATATATTTT. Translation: CASWGRNSGNTIYF.

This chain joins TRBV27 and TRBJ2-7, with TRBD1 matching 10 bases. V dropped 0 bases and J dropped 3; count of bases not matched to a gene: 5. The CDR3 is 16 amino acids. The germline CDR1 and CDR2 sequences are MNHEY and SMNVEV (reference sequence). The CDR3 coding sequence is TGTGCCAGCAGTTTATCAGCGGGACAGGGGTTCTACGAGCAGTACTTC. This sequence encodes CASSLSAGQGFYEQYF.

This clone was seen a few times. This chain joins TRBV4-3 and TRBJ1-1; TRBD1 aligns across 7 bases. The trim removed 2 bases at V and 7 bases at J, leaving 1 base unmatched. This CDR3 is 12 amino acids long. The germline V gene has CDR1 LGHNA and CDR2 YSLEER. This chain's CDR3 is CASSQYRGEAFF. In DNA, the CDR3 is TGCGCCAGCAGCCAATACAGGGGTGAAGCTTTCTTT.

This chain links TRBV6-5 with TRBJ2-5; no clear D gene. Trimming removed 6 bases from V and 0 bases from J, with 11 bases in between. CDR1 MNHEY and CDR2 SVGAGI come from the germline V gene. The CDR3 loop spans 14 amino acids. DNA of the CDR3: TGTGCCAGCAGGTCCCCTAGGTACCAAGAGACCCAGTACTTC. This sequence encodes CASRSPRYQETQYF.

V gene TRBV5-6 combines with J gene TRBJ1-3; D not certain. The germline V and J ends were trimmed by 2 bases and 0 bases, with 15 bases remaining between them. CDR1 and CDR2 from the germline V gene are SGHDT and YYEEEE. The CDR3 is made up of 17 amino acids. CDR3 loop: CASSLTPVVSSGNTIYF. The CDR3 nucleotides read TGTGCCAGCAGCTTAACCCCGGTTGTGAGCTCTGGAAACACCATATATTTT.

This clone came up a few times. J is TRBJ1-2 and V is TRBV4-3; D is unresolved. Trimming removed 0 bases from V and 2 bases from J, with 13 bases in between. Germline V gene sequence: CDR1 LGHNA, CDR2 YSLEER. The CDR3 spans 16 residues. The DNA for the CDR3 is TGCGCCAGCAGCCAAGAAAGTCCAGGCCTGAACTATGGCTACACCTTC. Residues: CASSQESPGLNYGYTF.

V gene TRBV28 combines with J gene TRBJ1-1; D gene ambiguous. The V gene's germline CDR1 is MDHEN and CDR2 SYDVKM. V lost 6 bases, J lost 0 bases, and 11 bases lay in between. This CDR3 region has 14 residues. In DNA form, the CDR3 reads TGTGCCAGCAGCTCTACGGGGTTGAACACTGAAGCTTTCTTT. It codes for CASSSTGLNTEAFF.

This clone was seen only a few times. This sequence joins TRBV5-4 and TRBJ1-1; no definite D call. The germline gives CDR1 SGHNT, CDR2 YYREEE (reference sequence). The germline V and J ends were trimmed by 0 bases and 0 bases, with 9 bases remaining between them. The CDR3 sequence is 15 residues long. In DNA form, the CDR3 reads TGTGCCAGCAGCTTGGATCCACAGATGAACACTGAAGCTTTCTTT. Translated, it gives CASSLDPQMNTEAFF.

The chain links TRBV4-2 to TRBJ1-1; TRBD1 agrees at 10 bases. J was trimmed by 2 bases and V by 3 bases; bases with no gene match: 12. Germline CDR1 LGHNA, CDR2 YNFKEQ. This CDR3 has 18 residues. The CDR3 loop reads CASSHDTRRQGANTEAFF. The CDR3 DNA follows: TGTGCCAGCAGCCATGACACCCGGAGACAGGGGGCAAACACTGAAGCTTTCTTT.

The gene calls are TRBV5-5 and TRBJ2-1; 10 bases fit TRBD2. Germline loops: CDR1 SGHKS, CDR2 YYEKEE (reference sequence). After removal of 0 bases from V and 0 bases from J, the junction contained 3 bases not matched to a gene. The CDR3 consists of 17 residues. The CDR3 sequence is CASSLGLAGSSYNEQFF. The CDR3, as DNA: TGTGCCAGCAGCTTGGGACTAGCGGGCAGCTCCTACAATGAGCAGTTCTTC.